This note documents a single T cell receptor (beta chain) sequence. Its target is unknown. Trimming cost V 0 bases and J 6 bases, with 16 bases left between them. CDR1 and CDR2 (germline): SGHRS, YFSETQ. The CDR3 spans 15 residues. Sample barcodes and UMIs were carried by the TCR alpha and TCR beta cDNA libraries that 5'RACE generated with constant-segment primers. Using its own MiXCR run on the 5' RACE reads, TCRdb lists one record per CDR3 protein. The data hold roughly 200,000 distinct CDR3 sequences, with around 16% observed a single time. The data derive from a study of T-cell memory formation after mild COVID-19. Study results and caveats: The study detected some responding clones in pre-infection memory, suggesting cross-reactive memory joined.

This receptor was taken from an adult woman who had mild COVID-19 (a few samples of this study predate the infection). Cell type and time point are not known. The chain couples TRBV5-1 to TRBJ2-7; D is perhaps TRBD1 (5 bases). Material for sequencing was PBMCs or a T cell subset sorted from them (not recorded which). CDR3 bases: TGCGCCAGCAGCTTGGGACAGTCAATCGCCGCCGAGCAGTACTTC. Encoded protein: CASSLGQSIAAEQYF.